This TCR beta chain appears in the sequencing data of a study of OX40 agonist ivuxolimab in advanced cancers. Study information: Participants averaged 60 years of age (range roughly 23 to 85) and were 82.7% male. Partial responses were achieved by three patients, of whom one had hepatocellular carcinoma and two had cutaneous melanoma.

This CDR3 contains 11 residues. V gave up 5 bases and J gave up 6 bases, with 6 bases separating them. CDR1 and CDR2 (germline): LNHDA, SQIVND (reference sequence). Findings of the study overall: No determination was made of the antigen specificity of the expanded peripheral T cells.

A word on this clone: The antigen is not known.

Systemic immunosuppression or autoimmune disease history was grounds to exclude patients. Clones were read by immunoSEQ multiplex PCR, and TCRdb kept only the in-frame ones, dropping some. This table holds around 79,000 clones, roughly nine tenths found once. The specimen was CD4+ or CD8+ T cells sorted from blood, collected in a trial of the OX40 agonist ivuxolimab. The TCR originated in an adult with an advanced solid tumor such as melanoma, head and neck, liver or kidney cancer. The chain recombines TRBV19 with TRBJ2-3; no definite D call. CDR3 amino acids: CASSEGDTQYF. The CDR3 coding sequence is TGTGCCAGTAGTGAAGGGGATACGCAGTATTTT. The variable domain in full, with the rest retrieved from reference TRBV19 and TRBJ2-3, is DGGITQSPKYLFRKEGQNVTLSCEQNLNHDAMYWYRQDPGQGLRLIYYSQIVNDFQKGDIAEGYSVSREKKESFPLTVTSAQKNPTAFYLCASSEGDTQYFGPGTRLTVL.